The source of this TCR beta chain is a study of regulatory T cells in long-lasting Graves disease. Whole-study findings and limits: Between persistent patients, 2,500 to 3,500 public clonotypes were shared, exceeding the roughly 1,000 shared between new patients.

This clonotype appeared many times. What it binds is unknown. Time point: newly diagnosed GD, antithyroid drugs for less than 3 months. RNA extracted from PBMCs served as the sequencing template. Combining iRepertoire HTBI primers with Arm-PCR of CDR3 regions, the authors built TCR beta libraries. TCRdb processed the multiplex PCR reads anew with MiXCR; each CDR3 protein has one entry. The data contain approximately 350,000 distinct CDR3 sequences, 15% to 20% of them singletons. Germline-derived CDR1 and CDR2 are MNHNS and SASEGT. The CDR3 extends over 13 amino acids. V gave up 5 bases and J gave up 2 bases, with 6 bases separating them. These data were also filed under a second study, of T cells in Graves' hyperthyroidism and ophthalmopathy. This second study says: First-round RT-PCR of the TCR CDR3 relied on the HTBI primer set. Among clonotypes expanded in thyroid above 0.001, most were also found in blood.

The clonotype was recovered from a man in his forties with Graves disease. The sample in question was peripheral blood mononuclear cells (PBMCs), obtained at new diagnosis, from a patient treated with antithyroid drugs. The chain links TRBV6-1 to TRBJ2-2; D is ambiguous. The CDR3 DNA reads TGTGCCAGCAGTTCCCGAAACACCGGGGAGCTGTTTTTT. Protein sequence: CASSSRNTGELFF.